These 14 T cell receptor beta chains share one sample of origin, sequenced in a study of post-analysis software for immune sequencing data. Prepared TCR beta cDNA libraries contained unique molecular identifiers. TCRdb re-called the PCR reads through MiXCR, storing one row per CDR3 protein. The sample yields about 820,000 distinct CDR3 sequences, approximately 53% seen once. These receptors' targets are unknown. Findings of the study overall: Elevated frequency relative to controls characterized four or five TRBV segments in patients, TRBV5-6, TRBV5-1 and TRBV20-1 among them.

Input material: blood. These receptors came from a girl between 5 and 17 years old with multiple sclerosis.

This clonotype came up a few times. The chain is built from TRBV12-3 or TRBV12-4 and TRBJ2-4, with D hard to call. This CDR3 contains 12 residues. Trimming removed 7 bases at V and 7 bases at J, with 11 bases between. CDR3 residues: CASTRESNIQYF. In nucleotides, the CDR3 is TGTGCCAGCACGCGTGAAAGCAACATTCAGTACTTC.

The chain has TRBV5-1 and TRBJ2-1; D not certain. The CDR3 totals 17 residues. V shed 0 bases and J shed 0 bases, with 13 bases lying between them. Germline-derived CDR1 and CDR2 are SGHRS and YFSETQ. The DNA of the CDR3 is TGCGCCAGCAGCTTGGATGGCGACGTACGCTCCTACAATGAGCAGTTCTTC. Encoded protein: CASSLDGDVRSYNEQFF. Variable domain in full (rest from reference TRBV5-1 and TRBJ2-1): KAGVTQTPRYLIKTRGQQVTLSCSPISGHRSVSWYQQTPGQGLQFLFEYFSETQRNKGNFPGRFSGRQFSNSRSEMNVSTLELGDSALYLCASSLDGDVRSYNEQFFGPGTRLTVL.

This clonotype was seen a few times. The chain combines TRBV27 with TRBJ2-1, with a tentative D call TRBD2 (6 bases). V lost 9 bases and J 6 bases, leaving 12 bases between the germline ends. Germline assignment: CDR1 MNHEY and CDR2 SMNVEV (reference sequence). The CDR3 runs 12 residues. The CDR3 region is CASSRESNEQFF. The CDR3 nucleotides are TGTGCCAGTTCCCGGGAGTCCAATGAGCAGTTCTTC.

V and J are TRBV6-5 and TRBJ2-5; 8 bases are shared with TRBD1. Looked up from germline, CDR1 is MNHEY and CDR2 is SVGAGI. CDR3 length: 15 amino acids. V trimming: 2 bases; J trimming: 2 bases; junction bases outside the gene matches: 4. CDR3 nucleotides: TGTGCCAGCAGTTACGCAAGACAGGGGCAAGAGACCCAGTACTTC. The encoded protein is CASSYARQGQETQYF.

This rearrangement joins TRBV9 to TRBJ2-4, with no clear D. The DNA end favors TRBJ2-7, so the J call may be wrong. This CDR3 is built from 14 residues. Germline values: CDR1 SGDLS, CDR2 YYNGEE. CDR3 sequence (DNA): TGTGCCAGCAGCGTAGGGAGTACACCCTACGAGCAGTACTTC. It is translated as CASSVGSTPYEQYF.

This chain links TRBV30 with TRBJ1-2; D is possibly TRBD1 (5 bases). The CDR3 totals 14 residues. Trimming took off 3 bases at V and 4 bases at J, with 15 bases between the two ends. In germline, CDR1 is GTSNPN, CDR2 SVGIG (reference sequence). The CDR3 DNA sequence: TGTGCCTGGAGCGCCGGGACGGGAACCTATGGCTACACCTTC. It translates to CAWSAGTGTYGYTF.

Remarks on this clonotype: At one end, the junction sequence differs from germline, possibly due to a read error. The rearrangement links TRBV6-5 to TRBJ1-2; possibly TRBD1 for D (5 bases). The CDR3 totals 14 residues. The germline gives CDR1 MNHEY, CDR2 SVGAGI. CDR3 loop: CASSYEGGDYGCTF. Written as DNA, the CDR3 is TGTGCCAGCAGTTACGAAGGAGGGGACTATGGCTGCACCTTC.

The chain couples TRBV5-1 to TRBJ2-3; either TRBD1 or TRBD2 may fit D (6 bases each). The germline CDR1 and CDR2 sequences are SGHRS and YFSETQ. This CDR3 spans 14 amino acids. Trimming took 1 base from V and 5 from J, leaving 11 bases between them. The CDR3 DNA sequence: TGCGCCAGCAGCTTGAATGGGGGGCGAGATACGCAGTATTTT. It is translated as CASSLNGGRDTQYF.

The chain has TRBV29-1 and TRBJ2-5; D unresolved. Trimming pared 0 bases from V and 1 base from J, leaving 9 bases between. Germline V gives CDR1 SQVTM, CDR2 ANQGSEA. CDR3 size: 14 residues. The CDR3 DNA follows: TGCAGCGTTGAAGATATCCAGTTCCAAGAGACCCAGTACTTC. This sequence encodes CSVEDIQFQETQYF.

In its sample, this clonotype was seen a few times. The chain is built from TRBV6-1 and TRBJ2-7; D unresolved. The V end was cut by 2 bases, the J end by 0 bases, with 8 bases between. CDR1 MNHNS and CDR2 SASEGT come from the germline V gene. The CDR3 has 14 amino acids. CDR3 sequence: CASSELGNSYEQYF. The CDR3 DNA is TGTGCCAGCAGTGAATTGGGAAACTCCTACGAGCAGTACTTC.

V usage is TRBV9 and J usage is TRBJ2-1; D not resolved. The CDR3 totals 12 residues. CDR1 and CDR2 (germline): SGDLS, YYNGEE. Trimming removed 1 base from V and 10 bases from J, with 9 bases in between. The CDR3 loop is CASSVSVGEQFF. The CDR3 DNA is TGTGCCAGCAGCGTATCAGTTGGGGAGCAGTTCTTC.

The chain employs TRBV5-1 and TRBJ2-1; maybe TRBD1 (5 bases). The CDR3 runs to 14 residues. Trimming removed 3 bases from V and 8 bases from J, with 15 bases in between. Germline-derived CDR1 and CDR2 are SGHRS and YFSETQ. The CDR3 DNA follows: TGCGCCAGCAGCTATTTAAACCAGGGATATGAGCAGTTCTTC. Encoded protein: CASSYLNQGYEQFF. The full variable domain, in which reference TRBV5-1 and TRBJ2-1 provide the parts outside the CDR3, is KAGVTQTPRYLIKTRGQQVTLSCSPISGHRSVSWYQQTPGQGLQFLFEYFSETQRNKGNFPGRFSGRQFSNSRSEMNVSTLELGDSALYLCASSYLNQGYEQFFGPGTRLTVL.

This clonotype was recorded a few times. This sequence joins TRBV15 and TRBJ2-7; 9 nucleotides match TRBD1. CDR3 size: 16 residues. Germline V gene data show CDR1 as LNHNV and CDR2 as YYDKDF (reference sequence). V was clipped by 0 bases and J by 4 bases; unmatched bases: 7. This chain's CDR3 is CATSREGGQGEYEQYF. CDR3 sequence (DNA): TGTGCCACCAGCAGAGAAGGGGGACAGGGCGAATACGAGCAGTACTTC.

This clonotype was seen just once. The chain couples TRBV29-1 to TRBJ2-4; perhaps TRBD2 as D (6 bases). The J call may be mistaken, given a closer DNA end match to TRBJ2-7. The CDR3 loop spans 15 amino acids. Looked up from germline, CDR1 is SQVTM and CDR2 is ANQGSEA. The CDR3 spells CSVVNYRDLAYEQYF. CDR3 bases: TGCAGCGTGGTCAACTACCGGGACTTGGCCTACGAGCAGTACTTC.